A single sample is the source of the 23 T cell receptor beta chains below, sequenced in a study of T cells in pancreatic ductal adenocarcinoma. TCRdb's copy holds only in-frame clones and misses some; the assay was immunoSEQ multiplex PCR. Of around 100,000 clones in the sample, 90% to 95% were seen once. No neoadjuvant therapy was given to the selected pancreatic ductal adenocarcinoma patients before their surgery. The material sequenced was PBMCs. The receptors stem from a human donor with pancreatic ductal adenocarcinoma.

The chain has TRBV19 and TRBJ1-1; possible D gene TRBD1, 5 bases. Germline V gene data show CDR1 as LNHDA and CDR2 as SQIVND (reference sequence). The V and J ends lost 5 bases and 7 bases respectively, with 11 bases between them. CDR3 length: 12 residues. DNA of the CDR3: TGTGCCAGTAGTGAGGGGAGGAATGAAGCTTTCTTT. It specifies CASSEGRNEAFF.

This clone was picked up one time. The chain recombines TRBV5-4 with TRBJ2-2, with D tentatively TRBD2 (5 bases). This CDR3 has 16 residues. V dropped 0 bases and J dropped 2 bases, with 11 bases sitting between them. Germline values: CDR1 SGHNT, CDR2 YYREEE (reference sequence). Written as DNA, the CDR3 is TGTGCCAGCAGCTTGGAGGGTAGCGTCAACACCGGGGAGCTGTTTTTT. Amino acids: CASSLEGSVNTGELFF.

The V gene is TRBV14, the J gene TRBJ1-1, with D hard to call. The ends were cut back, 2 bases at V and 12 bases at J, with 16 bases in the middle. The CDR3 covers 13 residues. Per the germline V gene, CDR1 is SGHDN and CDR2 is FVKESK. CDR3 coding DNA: TGTGCCAGCAGCCAAAGGACGGCCGGGGAGACTTTCTTT. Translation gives CASSQRTAGETFF. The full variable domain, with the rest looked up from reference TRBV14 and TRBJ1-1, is EAGVTQFPSHSVIEKGQTVTLRCDPISGHDNLYWYRRVMGKEIKFLLHFVKESKQDESGMPNNRFLAERTGGTYSTLKVQPAELEDSGVYFCASSQRTAGETFFGQGTRLTVV.

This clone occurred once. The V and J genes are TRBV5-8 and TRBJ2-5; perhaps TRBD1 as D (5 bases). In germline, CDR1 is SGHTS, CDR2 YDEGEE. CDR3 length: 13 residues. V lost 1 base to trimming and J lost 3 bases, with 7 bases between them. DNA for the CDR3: TGTGCCAGCAGCTTGTCCAGGGAAGAGACCCAGTACTTC. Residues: CASSLSREETQYF.

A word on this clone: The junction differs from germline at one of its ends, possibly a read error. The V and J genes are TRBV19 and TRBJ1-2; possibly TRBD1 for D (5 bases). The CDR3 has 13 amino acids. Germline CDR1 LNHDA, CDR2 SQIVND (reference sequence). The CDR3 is CASSNRGTALRAF. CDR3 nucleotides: TGTGCCAGTAGTAACCGCGGGACGGCCCTTCGGGCCTTC.

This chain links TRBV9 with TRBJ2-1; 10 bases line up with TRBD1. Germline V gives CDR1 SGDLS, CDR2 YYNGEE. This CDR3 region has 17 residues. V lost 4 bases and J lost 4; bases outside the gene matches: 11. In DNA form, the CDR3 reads TGTGCCAGCAGCCCCGGATGGGGGACAGGGGATTACAATGAGCAGTTCTTC. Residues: CASSPGWGTGDYNEQFF.

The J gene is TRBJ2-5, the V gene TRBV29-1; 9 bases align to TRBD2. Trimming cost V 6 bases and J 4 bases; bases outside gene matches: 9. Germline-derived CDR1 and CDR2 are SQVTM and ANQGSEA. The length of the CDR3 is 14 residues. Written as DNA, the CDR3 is TGCAGCGTCCAATTAGCGGGAGTAACAGAGACCCAGTACTTC. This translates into CSVQLAGVTETQYF.

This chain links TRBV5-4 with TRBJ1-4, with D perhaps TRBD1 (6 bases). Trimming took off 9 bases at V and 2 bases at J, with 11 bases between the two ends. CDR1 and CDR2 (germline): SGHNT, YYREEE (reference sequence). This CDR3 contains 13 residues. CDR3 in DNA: TGTGCCACCCGACAGGAGACTAATGAAAAACTGTTTTTT. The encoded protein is CATRQETNEKLFF.

The CDR3 nucleotides are TGCGCCAGCAGTGGGACTAGCGGCACAGATACGCAGTATTTT. It encodes CASSGTSGTDTQYF. This sequence joins TRBV10-2 and TRBJ2-3; TRBD2 aligns across 9 bases. The germline V gene has CDR1 WSHSY and CDR2 SAAADI. The V gene end was trimmed by 4 bases and the J gene end by 1 base; junction bases not matched to a gene: 0. There are 14 residues in the CDR3.

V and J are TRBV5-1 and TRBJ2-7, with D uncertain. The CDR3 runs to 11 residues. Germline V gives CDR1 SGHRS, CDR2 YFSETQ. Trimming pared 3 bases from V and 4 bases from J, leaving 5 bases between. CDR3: CASSSTYEQYF. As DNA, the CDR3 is TGCGCCAGCAGCTCTACTTACGAGCAGTACTTC.

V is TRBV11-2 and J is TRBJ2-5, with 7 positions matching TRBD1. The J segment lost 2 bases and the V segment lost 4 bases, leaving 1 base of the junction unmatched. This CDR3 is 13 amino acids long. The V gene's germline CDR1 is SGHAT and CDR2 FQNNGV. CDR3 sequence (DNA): TGTGCCAGCAGCTCGGGACAGCAAGAGACCCAGTACTTC. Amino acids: CASSSGQQETQYF.

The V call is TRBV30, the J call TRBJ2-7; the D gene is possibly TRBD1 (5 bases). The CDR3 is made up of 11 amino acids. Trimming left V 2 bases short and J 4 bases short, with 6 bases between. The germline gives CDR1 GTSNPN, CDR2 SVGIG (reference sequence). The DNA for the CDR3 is TGTGCCTGGAGTAGGACATACGAGCAGTACTTC. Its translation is CAWSRTYEQYF.

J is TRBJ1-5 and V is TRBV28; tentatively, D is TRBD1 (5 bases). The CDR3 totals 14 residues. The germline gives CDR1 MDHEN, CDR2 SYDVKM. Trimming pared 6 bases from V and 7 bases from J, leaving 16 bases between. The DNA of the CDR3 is TGTGCCAGCAGCTCCCGACAGTCAGGGCAGCCCCAGCATTTT. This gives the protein CASSSRQSGQPQHF. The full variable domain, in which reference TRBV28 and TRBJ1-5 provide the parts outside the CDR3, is DVKVTQSSRYLVKRTGEKVFLECVQDMDHENMFWYRQDPGLGLRLIYFSYDVKMKEKGDIPEGYSVSREKKERFSLILESASTNQTSMYLCASSSRQSGQPQHFGDGTRLSIL.

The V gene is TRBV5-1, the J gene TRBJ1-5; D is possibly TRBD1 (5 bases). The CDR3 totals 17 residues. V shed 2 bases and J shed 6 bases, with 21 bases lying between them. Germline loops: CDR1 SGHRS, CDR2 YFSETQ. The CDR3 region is CASSLPGEDTSVQPQHF. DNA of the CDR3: TGCGCCAGCAGCTTACCCGGAGAGGACACGTCCGTTCAGCCCCAGCATTTT.

The chain's CDR3 is CASSLADSSRYNEQFF. For the CDR3, the DNA is TGCGCCAGCAGCTTGGCGGACAGCTCCCGCTACAATGAGCAGTTCTTC. This chain uses TRBV5-1 with TRBJ2-1; TRBD1 might be the D (6 bases). Germline-derived CDR1 and CDR2 are SGHRS and YFSETQ. Trimming stripped 0 bases from V and 3 bases from J, with 13 bases between. There are 16 residues in the CDR3. Filled out from reference TRBV5-1 and TRBJ2-1, the complete variable domain reads KAGVTQTPRYLIKTRGQQVTLSCSPISGHRSVSWYQQTPGQGLQFLFEYFSETQRNKGNFPGRFSGRQFSNSRSEMNVSTLELGDSALYLCASSLADSSRYNEQFFGPGTRLTVL.

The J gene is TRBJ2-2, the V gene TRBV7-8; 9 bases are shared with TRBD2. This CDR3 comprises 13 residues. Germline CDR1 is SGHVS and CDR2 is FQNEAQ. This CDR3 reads CAATGTSNLELFF. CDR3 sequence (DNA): TGTGCTGCGACCGGGACTAGCAACCTGGAGCTGTTTTTT.

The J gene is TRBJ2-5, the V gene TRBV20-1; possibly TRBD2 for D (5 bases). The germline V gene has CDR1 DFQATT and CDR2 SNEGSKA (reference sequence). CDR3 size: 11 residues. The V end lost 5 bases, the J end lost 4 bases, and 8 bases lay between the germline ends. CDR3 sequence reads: CSAERVETQYF. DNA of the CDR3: TGCAGTGCTGAGAGGGTAGAGACCCAGTACTTC.

CDR3 amino acids: CAWKNTYEQYF. The DNA of the CDR3 is TGTGCCTGGAAGAACACCTACGAGCAGTACTTC. The rearrangement joins TRBV30 to TRBJ2-7; D is ambiguous. V was shortened by 4 bases and J by 2 bases, with 6 bases between the two germline ends. Germline V gene data show CDR1 as GTSNPN and CDR2 as SVGIG (reference sequence). CDR3 size: 11 residues. The variable domain in full, with the rest retrieved from reference TRBV30 and TRBJ2-7, is SQTIHQWPATLVQPVGSPLSLECTVEGTSNPNLYWYRQAAGRGLQLLFYSVGIGQISSEVPQNLSASRPQDRQFILSSKKLLLSDSGFYLCAWKNTYEQYFGPGTRLTVT.

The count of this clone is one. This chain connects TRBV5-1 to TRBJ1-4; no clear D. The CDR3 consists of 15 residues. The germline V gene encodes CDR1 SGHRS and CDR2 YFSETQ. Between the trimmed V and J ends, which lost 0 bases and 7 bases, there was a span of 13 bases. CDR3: CASSLGSQDFEKLFF. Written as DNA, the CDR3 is TGCGCCAGCAGCTTGGGGTCTCAGGACTTTGAAAAACTGTTTTTT.

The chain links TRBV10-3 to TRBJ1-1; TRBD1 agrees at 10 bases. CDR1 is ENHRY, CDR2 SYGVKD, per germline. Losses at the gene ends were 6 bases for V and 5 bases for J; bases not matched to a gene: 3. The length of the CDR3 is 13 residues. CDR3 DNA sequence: TGTGCCATCAGGGACAGGGGGGGTACTGAAGCTTTCTTT. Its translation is CAIRDRGGTEAFF.

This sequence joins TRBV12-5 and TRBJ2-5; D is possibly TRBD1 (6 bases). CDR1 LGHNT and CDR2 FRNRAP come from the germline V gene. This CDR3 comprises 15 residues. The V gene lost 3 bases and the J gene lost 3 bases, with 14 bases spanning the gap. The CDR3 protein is CASGFGPQGKETQYF. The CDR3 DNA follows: TGTGCTAGTGGTTTTGGTCCACAGGGAAAAGAGACCCAGTACTTC.

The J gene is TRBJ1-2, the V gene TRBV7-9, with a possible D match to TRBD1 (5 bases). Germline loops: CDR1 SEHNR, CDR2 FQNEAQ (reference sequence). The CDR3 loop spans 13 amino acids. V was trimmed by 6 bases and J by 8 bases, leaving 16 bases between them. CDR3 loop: CASSLQGTGGYTF. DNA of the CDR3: TGTGCCAGCAGTCTTCAGGGAACAGGCGGCTACACCTTC.

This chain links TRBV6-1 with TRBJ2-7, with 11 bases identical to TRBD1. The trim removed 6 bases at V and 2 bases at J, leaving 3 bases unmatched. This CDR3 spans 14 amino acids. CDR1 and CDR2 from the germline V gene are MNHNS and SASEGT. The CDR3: CASSLDRGPYEQYF. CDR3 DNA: TGTGCCAGCAGCTTGGACAGGGGGCCCTACGAGCAGTACTTC.